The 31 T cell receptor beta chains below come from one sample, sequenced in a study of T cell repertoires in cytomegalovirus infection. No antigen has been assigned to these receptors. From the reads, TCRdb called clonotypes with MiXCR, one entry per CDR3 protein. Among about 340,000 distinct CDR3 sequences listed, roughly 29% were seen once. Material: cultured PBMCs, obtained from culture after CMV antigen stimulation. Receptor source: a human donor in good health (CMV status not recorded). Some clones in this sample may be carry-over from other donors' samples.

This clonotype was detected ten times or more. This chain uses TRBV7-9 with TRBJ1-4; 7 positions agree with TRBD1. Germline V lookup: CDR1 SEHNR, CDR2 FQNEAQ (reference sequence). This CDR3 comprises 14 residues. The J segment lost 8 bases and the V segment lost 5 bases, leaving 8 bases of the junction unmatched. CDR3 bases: TGTGCCAGCAGCCCCCGGACAGGACTGGAAAAACTGTTTTTT. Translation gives CASSPRTGLEKLFF.

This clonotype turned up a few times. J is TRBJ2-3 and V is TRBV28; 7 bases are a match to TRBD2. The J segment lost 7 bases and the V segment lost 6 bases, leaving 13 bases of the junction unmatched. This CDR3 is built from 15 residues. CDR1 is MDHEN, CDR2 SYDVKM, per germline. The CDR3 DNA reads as TGTGCCAGCAGCCTAGCGGAGGGGCCGCTGAATACGCAGTATTTT. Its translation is CASSLAEGPLNTQYF.

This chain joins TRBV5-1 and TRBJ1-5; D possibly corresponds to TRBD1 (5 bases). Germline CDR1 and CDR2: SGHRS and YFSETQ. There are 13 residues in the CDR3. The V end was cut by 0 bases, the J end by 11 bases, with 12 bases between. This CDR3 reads CASSLAGDGAQHF. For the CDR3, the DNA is TGCGCCAGCAGCTTGGCCGGGGACGGGGCCCAGCATTTT.

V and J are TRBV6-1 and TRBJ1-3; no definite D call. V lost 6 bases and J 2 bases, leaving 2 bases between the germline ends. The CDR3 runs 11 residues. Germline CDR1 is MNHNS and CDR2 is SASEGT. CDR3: CASRTGNTIYF. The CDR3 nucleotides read TGTGCCAGCAGGACTGGAAACACCATATATTTT.

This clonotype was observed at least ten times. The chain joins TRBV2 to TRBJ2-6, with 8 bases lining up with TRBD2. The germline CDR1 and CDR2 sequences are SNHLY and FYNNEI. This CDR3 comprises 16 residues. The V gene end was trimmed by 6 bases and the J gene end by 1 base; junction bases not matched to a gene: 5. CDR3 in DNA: TGTGCCAGCAGGACCCCGGGGGGGTCTGGGGCCAACGTCCTGACTTTC. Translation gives CASRTPGGSGANVLTF.

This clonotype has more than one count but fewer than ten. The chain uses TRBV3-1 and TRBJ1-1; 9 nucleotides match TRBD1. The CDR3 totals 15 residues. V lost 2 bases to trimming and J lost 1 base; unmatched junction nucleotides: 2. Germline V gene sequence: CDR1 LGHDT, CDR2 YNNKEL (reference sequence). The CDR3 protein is CASSQNRGPNTEAFF. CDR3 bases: TGTGCCAGCAGCCAAAACAGGGGGCCGAACACTGAAGCTTTCTTT.

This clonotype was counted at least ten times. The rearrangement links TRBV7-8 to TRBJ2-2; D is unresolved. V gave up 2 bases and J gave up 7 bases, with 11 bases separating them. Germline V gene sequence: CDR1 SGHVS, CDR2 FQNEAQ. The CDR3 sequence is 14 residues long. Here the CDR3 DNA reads TGTGCCAGCAGCTTATCATCAGTAAACGGGGAGCTGTTTTTT. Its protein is CASSLSSVNGELFF.

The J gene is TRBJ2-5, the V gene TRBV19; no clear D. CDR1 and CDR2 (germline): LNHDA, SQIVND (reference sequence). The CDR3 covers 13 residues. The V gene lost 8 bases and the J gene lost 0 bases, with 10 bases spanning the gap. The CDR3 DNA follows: TGTGCCAGTGGGGTCACTTACCAAGAGACCCAGTACTTC. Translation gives CASGVTYQETQYF.

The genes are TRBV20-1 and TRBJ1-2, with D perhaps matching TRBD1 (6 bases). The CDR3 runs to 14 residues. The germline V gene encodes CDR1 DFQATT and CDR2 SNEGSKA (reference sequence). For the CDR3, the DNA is TGCACTGCCCCCTCAGGGGCCAGCAACTATGGCTACACCTTC. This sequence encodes CTAPSGASNYGYTF.

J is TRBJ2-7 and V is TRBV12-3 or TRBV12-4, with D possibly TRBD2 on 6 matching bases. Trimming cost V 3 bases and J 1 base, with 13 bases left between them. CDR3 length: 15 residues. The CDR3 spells CASSLTLGRSYEQYF. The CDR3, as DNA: TGTGCCAGCAGTTTGACCCTCGGGAGATCCTACGAGCAGTACTTC.

The CDR3 DNA follows: TGTGCCATCAGTGAGTCTGGGGGGGCTGGGGCCAACGTCCTGACTTTC. Translated: CAISESGGAGANVLTF. V usage is TRBV10-3 and J usage is TRBJ2-6, with TRBD2 matching 7 bases. The CDR3 loop spans 16 amino acids. Germline V lookup: CDR1 ENHRY, CDR2 SYGVKD. V shed 0 bases, J shed 2 bases, and the junction held 1 base outside the gene matches.

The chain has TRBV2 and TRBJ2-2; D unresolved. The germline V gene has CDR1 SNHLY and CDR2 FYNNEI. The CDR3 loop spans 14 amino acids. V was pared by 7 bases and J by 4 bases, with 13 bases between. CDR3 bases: TGTGCCAGCAATATGGAGAGGAGCACCGGGGAGCTGTTTTTT. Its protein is CASNMERSTGELFF.

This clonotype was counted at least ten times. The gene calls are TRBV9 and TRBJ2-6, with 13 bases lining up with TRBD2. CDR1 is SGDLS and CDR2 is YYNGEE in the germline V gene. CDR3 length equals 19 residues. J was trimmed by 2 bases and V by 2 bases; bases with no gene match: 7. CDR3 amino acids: CASSVVPGLAGTGANVLTF. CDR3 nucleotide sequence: TGTGCCAGCAGCGTTGTACCGGGACTAGCGGGGACTGGGGCCAACGTCCTGACTTTC.

The CDR3 spells CASSLVMGYEQYF. CDR3 DNA: TGTGCCAGCAGCTTAGTAATGGGCTACGAGCAGTACTTC. This chain connects TRBV7-2 to TRBJ2-7; D is unclear. The germline V and J ends were trimmed by 1 base and 3 bases, with 7 bases remaining between them. CDR3 length: 13 residues. Germline CDR1 and CDR2: SGHTA and FQGNSA.

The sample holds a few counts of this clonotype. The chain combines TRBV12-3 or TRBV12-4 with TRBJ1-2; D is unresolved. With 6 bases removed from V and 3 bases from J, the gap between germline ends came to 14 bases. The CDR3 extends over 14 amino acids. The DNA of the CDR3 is TGTGCCAGCAGGGCGACGGTATACGACTATGGCTACACCTTC. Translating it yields CASRATVYDYGYTF.

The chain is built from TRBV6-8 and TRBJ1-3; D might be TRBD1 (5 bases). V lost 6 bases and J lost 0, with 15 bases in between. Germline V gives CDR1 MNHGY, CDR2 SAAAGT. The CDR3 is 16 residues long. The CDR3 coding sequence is TGTGCCAGCAGAGCTGCGGGGGTATACTCTGGAAACACCATATATTTT. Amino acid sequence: CASRAAGVYSGNTIYF.

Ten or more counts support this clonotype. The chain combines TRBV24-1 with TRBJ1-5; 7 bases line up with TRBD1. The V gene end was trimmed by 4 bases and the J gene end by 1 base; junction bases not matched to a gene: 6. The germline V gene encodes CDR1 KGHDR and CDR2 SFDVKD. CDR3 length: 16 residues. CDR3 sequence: CATSDGTAGSNQPQHF. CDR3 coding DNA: TGTGCCACCAGTGACGGGACAGCGGGGAGCAATCAGCCCCAGCATTTT.

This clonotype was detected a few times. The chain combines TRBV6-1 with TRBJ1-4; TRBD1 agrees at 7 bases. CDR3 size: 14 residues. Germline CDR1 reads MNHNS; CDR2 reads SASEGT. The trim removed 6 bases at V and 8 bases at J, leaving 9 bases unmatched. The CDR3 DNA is TGTGCCAGCAGCCCCCTTACAGGGGACGAAAAACTGTTTTTT. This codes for CASSPLTGDEKLFF.

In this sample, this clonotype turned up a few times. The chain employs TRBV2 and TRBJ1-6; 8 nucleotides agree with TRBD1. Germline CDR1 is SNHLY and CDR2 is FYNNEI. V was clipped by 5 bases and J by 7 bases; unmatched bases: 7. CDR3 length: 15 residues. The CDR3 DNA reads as TGTGCCAGCAGTACAAGTCAGGGGGCAAATTCACCCCTCCACTTT. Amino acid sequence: CASSTSQGANSPLHF.

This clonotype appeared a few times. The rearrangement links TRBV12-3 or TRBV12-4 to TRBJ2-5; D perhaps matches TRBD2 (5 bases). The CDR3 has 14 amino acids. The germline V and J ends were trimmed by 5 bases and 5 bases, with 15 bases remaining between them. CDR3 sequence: CASSSRTGGETQYF. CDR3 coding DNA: TGTGCCAGCAGTAGCCGGACTGGTGGGGAGACCCAGTACTTC.

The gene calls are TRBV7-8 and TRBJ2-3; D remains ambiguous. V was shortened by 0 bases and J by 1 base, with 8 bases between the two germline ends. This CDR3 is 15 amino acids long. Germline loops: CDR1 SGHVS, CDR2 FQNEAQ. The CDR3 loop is CASSLAVGGTDTQYF. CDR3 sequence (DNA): TGTGCCAGCAGCTTAGCGGTTGGTGGCACAGATACGCAGTATTTT.

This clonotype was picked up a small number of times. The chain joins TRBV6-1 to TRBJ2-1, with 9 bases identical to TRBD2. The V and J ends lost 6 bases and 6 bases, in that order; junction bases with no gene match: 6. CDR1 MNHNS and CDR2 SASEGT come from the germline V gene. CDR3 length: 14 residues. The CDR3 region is CASSRGGLANEQFF. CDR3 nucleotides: TGTGCCAGCAGCCGAGGGGGACTAGCCAATGAGCAGTTCTTC.

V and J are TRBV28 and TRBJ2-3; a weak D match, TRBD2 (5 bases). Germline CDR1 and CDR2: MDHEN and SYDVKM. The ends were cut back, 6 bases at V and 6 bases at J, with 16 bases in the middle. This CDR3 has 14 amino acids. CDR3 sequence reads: CASSRKLGSDTQYF. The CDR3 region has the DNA TGTGCCAGCAGCCGAAAACTAGGTTCGGATACGCAGTATTTT.

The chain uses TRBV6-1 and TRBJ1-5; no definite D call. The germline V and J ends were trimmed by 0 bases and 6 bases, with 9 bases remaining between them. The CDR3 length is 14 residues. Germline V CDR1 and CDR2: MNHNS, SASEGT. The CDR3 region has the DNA TGTGCCAGCAGTGAAGCAGGGTTAGGTCAGCCCCAGCATTTT. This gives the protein CASSEAGLGQPQHF.

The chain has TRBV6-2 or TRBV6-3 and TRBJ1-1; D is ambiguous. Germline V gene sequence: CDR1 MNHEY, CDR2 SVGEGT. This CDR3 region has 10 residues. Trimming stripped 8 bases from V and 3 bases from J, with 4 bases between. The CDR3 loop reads CASGHTEAFF. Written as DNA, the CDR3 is TGTGCCAGCGGTCACACTGAAGCTTTCTTT.

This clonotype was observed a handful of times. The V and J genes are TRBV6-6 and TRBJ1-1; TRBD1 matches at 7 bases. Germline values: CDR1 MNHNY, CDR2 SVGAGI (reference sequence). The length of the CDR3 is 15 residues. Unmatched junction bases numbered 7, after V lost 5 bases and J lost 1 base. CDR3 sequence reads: CASSVSRGENTEAFF. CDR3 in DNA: TGTGCCAGCAGTGTGTCCAGGGGGGAGAACACTGAAGCTTTCTTT.

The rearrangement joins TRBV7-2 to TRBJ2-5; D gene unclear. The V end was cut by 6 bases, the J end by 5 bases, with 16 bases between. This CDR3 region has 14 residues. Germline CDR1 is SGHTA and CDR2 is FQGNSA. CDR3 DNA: TGTGCCAGCAGTTTACGTCCGGTTGGGGAGACCCAGTACTTC. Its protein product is CASSLRPVGETQYF.

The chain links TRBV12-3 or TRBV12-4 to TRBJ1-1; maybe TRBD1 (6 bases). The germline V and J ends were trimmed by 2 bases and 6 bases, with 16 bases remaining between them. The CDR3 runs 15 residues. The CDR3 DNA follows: TGTGCCAGCAGTTTACGCAGGGGTCGGCGCGCTGAAGCTTTCTTT. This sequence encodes CASSLRRGRRAEAFF.

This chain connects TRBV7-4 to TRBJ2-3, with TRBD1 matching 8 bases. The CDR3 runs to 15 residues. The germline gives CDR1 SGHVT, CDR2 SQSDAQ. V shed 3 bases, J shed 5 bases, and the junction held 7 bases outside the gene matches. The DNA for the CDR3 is TGTGCCAGCAGCTTGCTGCCCGGACAGGGAGATACGCAGTATTTT. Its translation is CASSLLPGQGDTQYF.

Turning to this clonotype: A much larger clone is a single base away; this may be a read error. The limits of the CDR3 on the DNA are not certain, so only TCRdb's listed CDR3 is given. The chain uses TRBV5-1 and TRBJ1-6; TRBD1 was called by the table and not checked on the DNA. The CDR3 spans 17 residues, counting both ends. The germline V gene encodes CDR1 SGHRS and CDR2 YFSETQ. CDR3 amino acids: CASGVGGGADYNSPPHF.

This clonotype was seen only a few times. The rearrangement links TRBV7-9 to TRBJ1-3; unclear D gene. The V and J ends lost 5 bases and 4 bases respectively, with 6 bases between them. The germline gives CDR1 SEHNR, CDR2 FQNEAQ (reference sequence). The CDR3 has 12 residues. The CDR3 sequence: CASSAPGNTIYF. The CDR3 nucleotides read TGTGCCAGCAGCGCCCCCGGAAACACCATATATTTT.